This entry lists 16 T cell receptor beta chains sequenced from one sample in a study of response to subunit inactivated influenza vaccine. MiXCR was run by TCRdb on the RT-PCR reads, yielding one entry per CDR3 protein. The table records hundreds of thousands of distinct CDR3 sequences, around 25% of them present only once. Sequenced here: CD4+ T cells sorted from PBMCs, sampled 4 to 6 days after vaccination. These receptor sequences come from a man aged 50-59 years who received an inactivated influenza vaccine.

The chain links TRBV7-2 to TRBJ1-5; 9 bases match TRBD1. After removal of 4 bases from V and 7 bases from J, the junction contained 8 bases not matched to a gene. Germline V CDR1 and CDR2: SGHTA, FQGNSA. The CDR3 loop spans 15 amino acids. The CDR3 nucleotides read TGTGCCAGCAGCTCGACGACAGGGGGGGCGCAGCCCCAGCATTTT. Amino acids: CASSSTTGGAQPQHF.

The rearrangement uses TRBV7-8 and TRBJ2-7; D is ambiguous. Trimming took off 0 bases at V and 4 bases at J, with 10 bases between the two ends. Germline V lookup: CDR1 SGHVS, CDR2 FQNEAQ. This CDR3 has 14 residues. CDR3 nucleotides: TGTGCCAGCAGCTTAGCAGGTTTCCTATACGAGCAGTACTTC. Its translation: CASSLAGFLYEQYF.

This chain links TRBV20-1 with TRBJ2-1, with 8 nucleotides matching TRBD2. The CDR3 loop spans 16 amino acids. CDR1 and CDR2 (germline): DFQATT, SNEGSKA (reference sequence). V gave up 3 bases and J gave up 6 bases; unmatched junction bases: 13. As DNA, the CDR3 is TGCAGTGCTAGGGACGGGGTGGTAGCGGGACGCAATGAGCAGTTCTTC. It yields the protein CSARDGVVAGRNEQFF.

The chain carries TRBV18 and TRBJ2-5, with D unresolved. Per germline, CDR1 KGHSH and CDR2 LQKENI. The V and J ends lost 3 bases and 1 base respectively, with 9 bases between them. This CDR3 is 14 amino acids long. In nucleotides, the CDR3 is TGTGCCAGCTCACCTCAGAATTTCCAAGAGACCCAGTACTTC. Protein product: CASSPQNFQETQYF.

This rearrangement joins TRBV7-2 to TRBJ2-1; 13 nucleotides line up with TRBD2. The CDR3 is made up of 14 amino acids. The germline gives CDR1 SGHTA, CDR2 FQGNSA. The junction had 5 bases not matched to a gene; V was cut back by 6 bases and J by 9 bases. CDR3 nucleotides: TGTGCCAGCAGATCAACTAGCGGGAGGGGTGAGCAGTTCTTC. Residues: CASRSTSGRGEQFF.

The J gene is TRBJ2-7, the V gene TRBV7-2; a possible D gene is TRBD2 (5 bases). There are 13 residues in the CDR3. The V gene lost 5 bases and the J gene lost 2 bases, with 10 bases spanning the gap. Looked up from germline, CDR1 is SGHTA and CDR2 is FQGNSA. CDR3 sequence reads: CASSIQTTYEQYF. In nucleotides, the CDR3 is TGTGCCAGCAGCATACAGACTACCTACGAGCAGTACTTC.

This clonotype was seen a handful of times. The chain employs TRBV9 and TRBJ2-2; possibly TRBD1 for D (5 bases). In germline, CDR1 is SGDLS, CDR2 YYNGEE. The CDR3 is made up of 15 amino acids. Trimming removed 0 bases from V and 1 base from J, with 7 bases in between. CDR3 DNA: TGTGCCAGCAGCGTAGGGCAGGGGAACACCGGGGAGCTGTTTTTT. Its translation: CASSVGQGNTGELFF.

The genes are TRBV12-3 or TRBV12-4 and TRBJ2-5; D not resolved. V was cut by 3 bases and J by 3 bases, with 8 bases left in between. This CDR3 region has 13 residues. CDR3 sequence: CASSFRVEETQYF. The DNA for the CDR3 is TGTGCCAGCAGTTTTCGGGTGGAAGAGACCCAGTACTTC.

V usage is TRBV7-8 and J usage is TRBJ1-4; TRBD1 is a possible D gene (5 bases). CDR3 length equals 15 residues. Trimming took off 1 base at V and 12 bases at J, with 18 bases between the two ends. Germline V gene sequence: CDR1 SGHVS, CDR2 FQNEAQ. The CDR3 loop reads CASSLVSGTKGELFF. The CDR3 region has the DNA TGTGCCAGCAGCTTAGTTTCCGGGACCAAAGGAGAACTGTTTTTT.

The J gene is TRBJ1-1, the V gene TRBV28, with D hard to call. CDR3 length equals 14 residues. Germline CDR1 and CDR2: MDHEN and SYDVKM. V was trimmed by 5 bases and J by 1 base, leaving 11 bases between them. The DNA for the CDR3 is TGTGCCAGCAGTATAAACAACAGGAACACTGAAGCTTTCTTT. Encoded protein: CASSINNRNTEAFF.

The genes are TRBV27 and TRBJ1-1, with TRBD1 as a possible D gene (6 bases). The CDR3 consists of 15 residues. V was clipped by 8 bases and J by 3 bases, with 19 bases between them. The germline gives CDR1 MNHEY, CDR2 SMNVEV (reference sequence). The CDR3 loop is CASRSSGAAYTEAFF. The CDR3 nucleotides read TGTGCCAGCCGCAGCTCAGGGGCGGCCTACACTGAAGCTTTCTTT.

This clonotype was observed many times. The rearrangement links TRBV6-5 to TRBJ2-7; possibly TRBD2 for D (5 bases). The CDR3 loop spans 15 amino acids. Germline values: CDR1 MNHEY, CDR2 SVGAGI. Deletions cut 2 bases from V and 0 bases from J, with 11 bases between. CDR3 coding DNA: TGTGCCAGCAGTTACGGTAGCGAGAGCTCCTACGAGCAGTACTTC. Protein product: CASSYGSESSYEQYF.

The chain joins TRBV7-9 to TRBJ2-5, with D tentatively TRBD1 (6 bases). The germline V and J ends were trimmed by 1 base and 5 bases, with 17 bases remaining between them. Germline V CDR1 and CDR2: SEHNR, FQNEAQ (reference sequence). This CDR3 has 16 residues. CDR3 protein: CASSLVGTRLGETQYF. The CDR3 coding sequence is TGTGCCAGCAGCTTAGTTGGGACACGCTTGGGGGAGACCCAGTACTTC.

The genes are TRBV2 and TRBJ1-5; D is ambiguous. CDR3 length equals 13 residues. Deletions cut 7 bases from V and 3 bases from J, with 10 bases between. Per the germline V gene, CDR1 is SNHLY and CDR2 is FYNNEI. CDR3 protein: CASTAVPNQPQHF. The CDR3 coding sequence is TGTGCCAGCACAGCGGTACCCAATCAGCCCCAGCATTTT.

This CDR3 is CASSLAVGGATDTQYF. The CDR3 coding sequence is TGCGCCAGCAGCTTGGCGGTTGGAGGGGCGACAGATACGCAGTATTTT. The chain is built from TRBV5-1 and TRBJ2-3; maybe TRBD2 (6 bases). Germline CDR1 is SGHRS and CDR2 is YFSETQ. The V and J ends lost 0 bases and 3 bases respectively, with 14 bases between them. This CDR3 is 16 amino acids long.

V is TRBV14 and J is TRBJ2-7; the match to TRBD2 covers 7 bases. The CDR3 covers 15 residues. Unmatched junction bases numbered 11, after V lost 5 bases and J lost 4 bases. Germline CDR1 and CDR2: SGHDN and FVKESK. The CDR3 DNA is TGTGCCAGCAGCAGAGCTAGCGGTACTCATTACGAGCAGTACTTC. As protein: CASSRASGTHYEQYF.